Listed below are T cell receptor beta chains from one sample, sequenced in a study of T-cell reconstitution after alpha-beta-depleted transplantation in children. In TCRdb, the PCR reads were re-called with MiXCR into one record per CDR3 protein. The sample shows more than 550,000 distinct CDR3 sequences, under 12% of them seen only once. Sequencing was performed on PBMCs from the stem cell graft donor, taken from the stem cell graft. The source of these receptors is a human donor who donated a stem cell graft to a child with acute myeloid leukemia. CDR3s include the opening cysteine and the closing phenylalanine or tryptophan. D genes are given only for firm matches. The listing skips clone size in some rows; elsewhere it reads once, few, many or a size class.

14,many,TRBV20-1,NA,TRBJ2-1,TGCGCAGTGATTGGGGGCTTAAACTACAATGAGCAGTTCTTC,CAVIGGLNYNEQFF
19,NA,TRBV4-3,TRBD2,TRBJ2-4,TGCGCCAGCAGCCAGAGAGGACTAGCGGGAGGGCCGGCCAAAAACATTCAGTACTTC,CASSQRGLAGGPAKNIQYF
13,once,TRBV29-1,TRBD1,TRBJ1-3,TGCAGCGTACAGGGGGCAACTGGAAACACCATATATTTT,CSVQGATGNTIYF
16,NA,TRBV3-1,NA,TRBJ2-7,TGTGCCAGCAGCCAAGATGTGGTGGCTAGCTCCTACGAGCAGTACTTC,CASSQDVVASSYEQYF
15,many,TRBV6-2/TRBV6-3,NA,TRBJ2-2,TGTGCCAGCAGTTACTCACTTCCATACACCGGGGAGCTGTTTTTT,CASSYSLPYTGELFF
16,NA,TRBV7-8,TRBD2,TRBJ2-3,TGTGCCAGCAGCCCACGGATAGCGGGAGTGGCAGATACGCAGTATTTT,CASSPRIAGVADTQYF
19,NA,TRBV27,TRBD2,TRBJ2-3,TGTGCCAGCAGTAAAACTAGCGGGAGGGCCCAAGTGCGCACAGATACGCAGTATTTT,CASSKTSGRAQVRTDTQYF
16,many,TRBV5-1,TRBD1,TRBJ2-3,TGCGCCAGCAGCTTGGTCGGGACAGGGAGCACAGATACGCAGTATTTT,CASSLVGTGSTDTQYF
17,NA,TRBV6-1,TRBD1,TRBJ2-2,TGTGCCAGCAGCCGAAGGACAGGGGGCGGGAACACCGGGGAGCTGTTTTTT,CASSRRTGGGNTGELFF
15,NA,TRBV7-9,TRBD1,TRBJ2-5,TGTGCCAGCAGCACGGGACAGGGGGAGGAAGAGACCCAGTACTTC,CASSTGQGEEETQYF
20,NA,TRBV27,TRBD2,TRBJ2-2,TGTGCCAGCAGTCCGTTGCCCGGGACTAGCACTACAGCGAACACCGGGGAGCTGTTTTTT,CASSPLPGTSTTANTGELFF
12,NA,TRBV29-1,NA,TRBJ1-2,TGCAGCGCTCACGGGGGGTCGGACGGCTACACCTTC,CSAHGGSDGYTF
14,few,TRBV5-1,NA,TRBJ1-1,TGCGCCAGCAGCAAGGACATCGGGCCCACTGAAGCTTTCTTT,CASSKDIGPTEAFF
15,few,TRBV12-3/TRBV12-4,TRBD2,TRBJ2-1,TGTGCCAGCAGTTTAGGGACGGGAGGGCCCAATGAGCAGTTCTTC,CASSLGTGGPNEQFF
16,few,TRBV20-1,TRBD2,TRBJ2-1,TGCAGTGCTAGAGATAGGCTAGCGGGATTCTACAATGAGCAGTTCTTC,CSARDRLAGFYNEQFF
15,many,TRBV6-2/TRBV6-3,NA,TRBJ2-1,TGTGCCAGCAGCTTAACCGGGACGGGGTACAATGAGCAGTTCTTC,CASSLTGTGYNEQFF
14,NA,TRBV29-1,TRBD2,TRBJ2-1,TGCAGCGCCAACGGACTAGCGGGACTTAATGAGCAGTTCTTC,CSANGLAGLNEQFF
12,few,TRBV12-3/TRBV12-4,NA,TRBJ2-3,TGTGCCAGCACAACCCGGGGGACTCGGTGGTATTTT,CASTTRGTRWYF
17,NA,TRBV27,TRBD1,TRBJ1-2,TGTGCCAGCAGTTCCGCAACAGGGGTGGGTAGAAGCTATGGCTACACCTTC,CASSSATGVGRSYGYTF
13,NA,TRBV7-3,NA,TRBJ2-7,TGTGCCAGCAGCTTATATAAGGGGGGCGAGCAGTACTTC,CASSLYKGGEQYF
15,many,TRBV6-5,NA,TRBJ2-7,TGTGCCAGCAGTTACAGCCGCTCGACAGTTTACGAGCAGTACTTC,CASSYSRSTVYEQYF
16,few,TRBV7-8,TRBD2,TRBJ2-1,TGTGCCAGCAGCCAAAATGGACTAGCGGGAGGCAATGAGCAGTTCTTC,CASSQNGLAGGNEQFF
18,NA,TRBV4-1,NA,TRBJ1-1,TGCGCCAGCAGCCAAGATGGGGGGGCGGGGGCCACGGGCACTGAAGCTTTCTTT,CASSQDGGAGATGTEAFF
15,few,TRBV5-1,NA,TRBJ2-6,TGCGCCAGCAGCTTGGTTGGCCCTGGGGCCAACGTCCTGACTTTC,CASSLVGPGANVLTF
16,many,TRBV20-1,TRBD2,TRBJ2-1,TGCAGTGCCAACCCGACTAGCGAGAGCTCCTACAATGAGCAGTTCTTC,CSANPTSESSYNEQFF
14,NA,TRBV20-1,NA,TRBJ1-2,TGCAGTGCTAAATCTCCAGGGACCGCGGATGGCTACACCTTC,CSAKSPGTADGYTF
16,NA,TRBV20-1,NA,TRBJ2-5,TGCAGTGCTAGAGGACTCGACACGTTCCGCCAAGAGACCCAGTACTTC,CSARGLDTFRQETQYF
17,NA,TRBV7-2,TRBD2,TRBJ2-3,TGTGCCAGCAGCTTACTCCCTAGCGGGATTAGCACAGATACGCAGTATTTT,CASSLLPSGISTDTQYF
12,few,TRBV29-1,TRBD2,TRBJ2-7,TGCAGCGTTGTGGGGACTAACTACGAGCAGTACTTC,CSVVGTNYEQYF
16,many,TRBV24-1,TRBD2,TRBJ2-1,TGTGCCACCAGTGATGGGACTAGCGGGAGAAGTGGTGAGCAGTTCTTC,CATSDGTSGRSGEQFF
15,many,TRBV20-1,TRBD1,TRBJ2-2,TGCAGTGCCCCTAGGACAGGGAAGGAGGACGGGGAGCTGTTTTTT,CSAPRTGKEDGELFF
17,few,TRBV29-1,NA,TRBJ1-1,TGCAGCGTTGAATCTCCCCCCGCACGTAAGCGGTCCACTGAAGCTTTCTTT,CSVESPPARKRSTEAFF